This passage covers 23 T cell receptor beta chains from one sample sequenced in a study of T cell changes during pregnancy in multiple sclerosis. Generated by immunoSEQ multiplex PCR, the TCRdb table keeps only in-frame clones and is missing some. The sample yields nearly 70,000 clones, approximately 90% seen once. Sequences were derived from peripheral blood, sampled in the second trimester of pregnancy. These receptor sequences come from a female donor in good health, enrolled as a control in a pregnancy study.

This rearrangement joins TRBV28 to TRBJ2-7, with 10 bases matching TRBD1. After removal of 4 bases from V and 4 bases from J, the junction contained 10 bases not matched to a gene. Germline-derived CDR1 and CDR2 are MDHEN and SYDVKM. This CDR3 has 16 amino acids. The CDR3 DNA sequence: TGTGCCAGCAGTTACCAGTGGGACAGGGGTTTGTACGAGCAGTACTTC. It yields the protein CASSYQWDRGLYEQYF.

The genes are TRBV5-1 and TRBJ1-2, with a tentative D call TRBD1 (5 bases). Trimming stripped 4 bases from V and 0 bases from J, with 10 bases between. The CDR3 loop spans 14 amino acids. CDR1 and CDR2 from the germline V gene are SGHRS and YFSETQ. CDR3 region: CASSPAGTNYGYTF. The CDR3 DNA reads TGCGCCAGCAGCCCGGCAGGGACTAACTATGGCTACACCTTC.

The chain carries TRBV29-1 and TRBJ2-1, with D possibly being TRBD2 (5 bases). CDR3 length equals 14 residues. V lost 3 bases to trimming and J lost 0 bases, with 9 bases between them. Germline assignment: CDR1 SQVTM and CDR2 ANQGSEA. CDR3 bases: TGCAGCGTTGAGCCTAGCACCTCCTACAATGAGCAGTTCTTC. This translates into CSVEPSTSYNEQFF.

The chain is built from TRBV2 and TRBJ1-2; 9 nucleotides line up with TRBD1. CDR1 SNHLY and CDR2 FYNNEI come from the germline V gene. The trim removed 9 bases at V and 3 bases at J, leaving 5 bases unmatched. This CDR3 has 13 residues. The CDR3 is CASRDRAYYGYTF. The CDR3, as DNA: TGTGCCAGTCGGGACAGGGCCTACTATGGCTACACCTTC.

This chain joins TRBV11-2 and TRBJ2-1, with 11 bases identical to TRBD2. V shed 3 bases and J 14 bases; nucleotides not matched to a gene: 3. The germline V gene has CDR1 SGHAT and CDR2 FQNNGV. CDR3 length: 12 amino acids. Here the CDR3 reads CASSLGTSGKFF. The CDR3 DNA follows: TGTGCCAGCAGCTTGGGGACTAGCGGAAAGTTCTTC.

The CDR3: CASSLRGPGPFNEQFF. DNA of the CDR3: TGTGCCAGCAGCTTAAGGGGTCCGGGTCCTTTCAATGAGCAGTTCTTC. The chain recombines TRBV7-8 with TRBJ2-1, with D perhaps TRBD1 (5 bases). The V and J ends lost 2 bases and 6 bases respectively, with 17 bases between them. CDR1 is SGHVS, CDR2 FQNEAQ, per germline. This CDR3 is 16 amino acids long.

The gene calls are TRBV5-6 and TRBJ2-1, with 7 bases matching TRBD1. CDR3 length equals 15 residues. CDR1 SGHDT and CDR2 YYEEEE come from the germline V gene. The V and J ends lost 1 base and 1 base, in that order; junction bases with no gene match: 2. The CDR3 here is CASSLKGASYNEQFF. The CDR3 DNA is TGTGCCAGCAGCTTGAAGGGGGCGTCCTACAATGAGCAGTTCTTC. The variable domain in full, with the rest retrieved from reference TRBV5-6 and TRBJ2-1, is DAGVTQSPTHLIKTRGQQVTLRCSPKSGHDTVSWYQQALGQGPQFIFQYYEEEERQRGNFPDRFSGHQFPNYSSELNVNALLLGDSALYLCASSLKGASYNEQFFGPGTRLTVL.

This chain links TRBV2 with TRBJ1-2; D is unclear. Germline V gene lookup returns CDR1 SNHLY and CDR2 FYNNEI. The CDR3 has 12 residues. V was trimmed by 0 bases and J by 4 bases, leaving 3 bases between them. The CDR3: CASSEARYGYTF. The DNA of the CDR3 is TGTGCCAGCAGTGAAGCTCGCTATGGCTACACCTTC.

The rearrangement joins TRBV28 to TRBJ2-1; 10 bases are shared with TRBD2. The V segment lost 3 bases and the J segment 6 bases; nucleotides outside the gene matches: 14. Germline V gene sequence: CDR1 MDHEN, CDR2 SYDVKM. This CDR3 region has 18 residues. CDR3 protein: CASSFWLAGAGAGNEQFF. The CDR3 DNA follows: TGTGCCAGCAGTTTTTGGCTAGCGGGAGCCGGGGCCGGCAATGAGCAGTTCTTC. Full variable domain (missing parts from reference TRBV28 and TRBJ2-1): DVKVTQSSRYLVKRTGEKVFLECVQDMDHENMFWYRQDPGLGLRLIYFSYDVKMKEKGDIPEGYSVSREKKERFSLILESASTNQTSMYLCASSFWLAGAGAGNEQFFGPGTRLTVL.

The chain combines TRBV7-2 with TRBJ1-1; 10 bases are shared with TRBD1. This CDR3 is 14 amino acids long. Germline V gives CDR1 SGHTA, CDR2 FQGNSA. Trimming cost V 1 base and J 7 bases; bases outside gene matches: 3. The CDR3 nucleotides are TGTGCCAGCAGCTTAGAGACAGGGGGCTATGAAGCTTTCTTT. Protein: CASSLETGGYEAFF. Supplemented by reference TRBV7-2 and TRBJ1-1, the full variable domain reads GAGVSQSPSNKVTEKGKDVELRCDPISGHTALYWYRQSLGQGLEFLIYFQGNSAPDKSGLPSDRFSAERTGGSVSTLTIQRTQQEDSAVYLCASSLETGGYEAFFGQGTRLTVV.

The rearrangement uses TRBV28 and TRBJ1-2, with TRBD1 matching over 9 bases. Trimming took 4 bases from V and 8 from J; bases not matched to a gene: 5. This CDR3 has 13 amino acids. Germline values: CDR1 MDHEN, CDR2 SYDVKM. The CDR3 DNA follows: TGTGCCAGCAGTTCGACTGGGACAGGGGGCTACACCTTC. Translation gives CASSSTGTGGYTF.

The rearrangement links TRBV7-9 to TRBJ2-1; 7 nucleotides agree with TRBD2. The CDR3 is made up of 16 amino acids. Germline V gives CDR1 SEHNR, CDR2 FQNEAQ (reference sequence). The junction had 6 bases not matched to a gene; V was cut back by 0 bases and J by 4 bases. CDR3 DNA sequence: TGTGCCAGCAGCTTAGCGGGAACTAGCGCGTACAATGAGCAGTTCTTC. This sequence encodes CASSLAGTSAYNEQFF.

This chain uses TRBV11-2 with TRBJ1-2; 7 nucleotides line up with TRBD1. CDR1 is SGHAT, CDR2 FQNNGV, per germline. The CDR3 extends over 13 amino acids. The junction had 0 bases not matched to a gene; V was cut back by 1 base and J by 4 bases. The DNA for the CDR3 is TGTGCCAGCAGCTTAGGGGACAGCTATGGCTACACCTTC. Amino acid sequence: CASSLGDSYGYTF. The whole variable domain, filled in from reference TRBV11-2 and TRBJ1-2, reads EAGVAQSPRYKIIEKRQSVAFWCNPISGHATLYWYQQILGQGPKLLIQFQNNGVVDDSQLPKDRFSAERLKGVDSTLKIQPAKLEDSAVYLCASSLGDSYGYTFGSGTRLTVV.

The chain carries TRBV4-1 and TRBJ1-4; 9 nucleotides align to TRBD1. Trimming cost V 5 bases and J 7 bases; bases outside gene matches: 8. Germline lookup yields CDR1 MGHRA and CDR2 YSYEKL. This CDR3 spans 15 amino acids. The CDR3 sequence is CASSTYRDRAEKLFF. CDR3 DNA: TGCGCCAGCAGCACCTACCGGGACAGGGCTGAAAAACTGTTTTTT.

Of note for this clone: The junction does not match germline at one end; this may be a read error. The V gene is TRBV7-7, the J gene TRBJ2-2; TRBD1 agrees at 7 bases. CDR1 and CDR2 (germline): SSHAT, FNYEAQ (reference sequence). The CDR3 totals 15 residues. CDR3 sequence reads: CASSLGLGTAGELFF. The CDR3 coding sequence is TGTGCTAGCAGCTTAGGGCTCGGGACAGCCGGGGAGCTGTTTTTT.

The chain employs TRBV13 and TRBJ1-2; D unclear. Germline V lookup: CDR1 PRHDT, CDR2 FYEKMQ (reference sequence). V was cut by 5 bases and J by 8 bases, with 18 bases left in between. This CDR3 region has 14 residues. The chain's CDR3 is CASSPRRGFGGYTF. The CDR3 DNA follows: TGTGCCAGCAGCCCCCGGCGGGGTTTTGGCGGCTACACCTTC.

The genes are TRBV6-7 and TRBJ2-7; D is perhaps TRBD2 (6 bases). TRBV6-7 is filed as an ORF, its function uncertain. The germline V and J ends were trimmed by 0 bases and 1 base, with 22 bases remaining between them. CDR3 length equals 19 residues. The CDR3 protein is CASSYSSIRQGGFSYEQYF. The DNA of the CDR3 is TGTGCCAGCAGTTACTCGAGTATTAGGCAGGGAGGATTTTCCTACGAGCAGTACTTC.

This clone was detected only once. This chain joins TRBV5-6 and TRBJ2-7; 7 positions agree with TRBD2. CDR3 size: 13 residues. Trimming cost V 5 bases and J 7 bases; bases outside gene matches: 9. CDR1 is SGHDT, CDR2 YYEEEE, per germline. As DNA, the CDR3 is TGTGCCAGCAGGGGGGGGACCGCCTGGGAGCAGTACTTC. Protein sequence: CASRGGTAWEQYF.

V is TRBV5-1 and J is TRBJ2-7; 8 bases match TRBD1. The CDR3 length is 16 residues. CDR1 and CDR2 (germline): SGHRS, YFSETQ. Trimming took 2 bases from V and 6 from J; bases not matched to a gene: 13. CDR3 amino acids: CASSLDLRQGPSEQYF. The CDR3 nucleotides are TGCGCCAGCAGCTTAGACCTCAGACAGGGGCCGAGCGAGCAGTACTTC.

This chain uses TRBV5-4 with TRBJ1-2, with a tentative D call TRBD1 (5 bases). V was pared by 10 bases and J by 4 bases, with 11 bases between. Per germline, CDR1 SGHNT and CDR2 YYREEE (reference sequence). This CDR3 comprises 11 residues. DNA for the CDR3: TGTGCCGGAGGGGACGGCTATGGCTACACCTTC. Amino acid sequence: CAGGDGYGYTF. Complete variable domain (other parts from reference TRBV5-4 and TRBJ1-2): ETGVTQSPTHLIKTRGQQVTLRCSSQSGHNTVSWYQQALGQGPQFIFQYYREEENGRGNFPPRFSGLQFPNYSSELNVNALELDDSALYLCAGGDGYGYTFGSGTRLTVV.

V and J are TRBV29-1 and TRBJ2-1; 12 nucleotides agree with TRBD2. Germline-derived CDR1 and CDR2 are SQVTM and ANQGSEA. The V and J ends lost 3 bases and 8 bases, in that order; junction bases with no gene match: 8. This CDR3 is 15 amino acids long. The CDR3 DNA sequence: TGCAGCGTTGATCCCCTAGCGGGAGGGCCCCATGAGCAGTTCTTC. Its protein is CSVDPLAGGPHEQFF.

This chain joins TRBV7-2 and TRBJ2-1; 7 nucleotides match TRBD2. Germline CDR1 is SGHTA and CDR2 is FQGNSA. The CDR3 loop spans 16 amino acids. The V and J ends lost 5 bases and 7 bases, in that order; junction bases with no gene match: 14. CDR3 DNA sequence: TGTGCCAGCAGCCTCCCGGGGAGCGGGACCCCGAATGAGCAGTTCTTC. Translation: CASSLPGSGTPNEQFF.

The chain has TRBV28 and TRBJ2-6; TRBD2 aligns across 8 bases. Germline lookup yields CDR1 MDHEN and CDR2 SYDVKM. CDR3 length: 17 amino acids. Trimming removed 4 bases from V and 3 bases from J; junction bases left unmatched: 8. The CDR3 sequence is CASSSGLGSVGANVLTF. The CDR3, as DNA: TGTGCCAGCAGTTCGGGACTAGGCTCTGTTGGGGCCAACGTCCTGACTTTC. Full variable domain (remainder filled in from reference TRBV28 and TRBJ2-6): DVKVTQSSRYLVKRTGEKVFLECVQDMDHENMFWYRQDPGLGLRLIYFSYDVKMKEKGDIPEGYSVSREKKERFSLILESASTNQTSMYLCASSSGLGSVGANVLTFGAGSRLTVL.